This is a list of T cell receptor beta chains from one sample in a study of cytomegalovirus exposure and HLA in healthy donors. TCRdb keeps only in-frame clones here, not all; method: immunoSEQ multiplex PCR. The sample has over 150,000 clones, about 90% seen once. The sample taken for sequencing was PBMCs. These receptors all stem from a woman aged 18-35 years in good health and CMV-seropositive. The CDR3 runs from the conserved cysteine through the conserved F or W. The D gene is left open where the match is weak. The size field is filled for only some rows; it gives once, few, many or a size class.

CASSEAAGGVRTQHF	TGTGCCAGCAGTGAAGCGGCGGGGGGAGTTAGGACCCAGCATTTT	-	once	TRBV2	TRBJ1-5
CASSDDRGWANVLTF	TGTGCCAGCAGCGACGACAGGGGCTGGGCCAACGTCCTGACTTTC	TRBD1	-	TRBV5-6	TRBJ2-6
CASSKVARQGYEQYF	TGTGCCAGCAGCAAAGTCGCGAGACAGGGCTACGAGCAGTACTTC	-	-	TRBV21-1	TRBJ2-7
CASSFTPGGYNEQFF	TGCGCCAGCAGCTTCACCCCAGGGGGCTACAATGAGCAGTTCTTC	TRBD1	-	TRBV5-1	TRBJ2-1
CASSLGLAGSYHEQYF	TGTGCCAGCAGCTTAGGCCTAGCGGGAAGTTACCACGAGCAGTACTTC	TRBD2	once	TRBV7-2	TRBJ2-7
CASSERALELFF	TGTGCCAGCAGTGAGAGAGCGTTGGAGCTGTTTTTT	-	-	TRBV2	TRBJ2-2
CASSSNRVQETQYF	TGTGCCAGCAGCTCAAACCGGGTCCAAGAGACCCAGTACTTC	-	-	TRBV11-2	TRBJ2-5
CASSLDTGVDTEAFF	TGTGCCAGCAGCTTGGATACAGGGGTCGACACTGAAGCTTTCTTT	TRBD1	-	TRBV5-4	TRBJ1-1
CASSQSEQRQPQHF	TGTGCCAGCAGCCAATCGGAGCAGAGACAGCCCCAGCATTTT	-	-	TRBV16	TRBJ1-5
CASRGSTGIPNQPQHF	TGTGCCAGCAGGGGATCCACAGGAATCCCCAATCAGCCCCAGCATTTT	-	-	TRBV2	TRBJ1-5
CASNPGQGRAFF	TGTGCCAGCAACCCAGGACAGGGAAGGGCTTTCTTT	TRBD1	-	TRBV6-1	TRBJ1-1
CASSVVTSGYNEQFF	TGTGCCAGCAGCGTAGTCACTAGCGGTTACAATGAGCAGTTCTTC	TRBD2	-	TRBV9	TRBJ2-1
CASSVEYARDGYTF	TGTGCCAGCAGCGTAGAGTATGCACGGGATGGCTACACCTTC	-	few	TRBV9	TRBJ1-2
CASSEYGGDRVATEAFF	TGTGCCAGCAGTGAATATGGAGGGGACAGGGTAGCCACTGAAGCTTTCTTT	TRBD1	-	TRBV25-1	TRBJ1-1
CASGEQGVRGYTEAFF	TGTGCTAGTGGGGAGCAGGGGGTCCGAGGGTACACTGAAGCTTTCTTT	TRBD1	-	TRBV12-5	TRBJ1-1
CASSVAGFGYEQYF	TGTGCCAGCAGCGTAGCGGGGTTTGGGTACGAGCAGTACTTC	-	-	TRBV9	TRBJ2-7
CASSLGYRDTQYF	TGCGCCAGCAGCTTGGGTTACCGGGATACGCAGTATTTT	-	-	TRBV5-1	TRBJ2-3
CASNKLAGAVNEQFF	TGTGCCAGCAATAAACTAGCGGGAGCGGTTAATGAGCAGTTCTTC	TRBD2	-	TRBV6-5	TRBJ2-1
CASSYGNRPNQPQHF	TGTGCCAGCAGTTATGGGAACAGGCCGAATCAGCCCCAGCATTTT	-	-	TRBV6-5	TRBJ1-5
CATSSPGSNQPQHF	TGTGCCACCAGCAGCCCAGGGAGCAATCAGCCCCAGCATTTT	-	-	TRBV15	TRBJ1-5
CASSQDPVGGDEQYF	TGCGCCAGCAGCCAAGATCCGGTAGGGGGCGACGAGCAGTACTTC	TRBD1	-	TRBV4-3	TRBJ2-7
CASSADRDSGNTIYF	TGTGCCAGCAGTGCGGACAGGGACTCTGGAAACACCATATATTTT	TRBD1	-	TRBV27	TRBJ1-3
CASSFPPLTSGSTDTQYF	TGTGCCAGCAGCTTCCCTCCCCTTACTAGCGGGAGTACAGATACGCAGTATTTT	TRBD2	-	TRBV7-9	TRBJ2-3
CASSLVAGGADTQYF	TGTGCCAGCAGCTTGGTAGCGGGAGGGGCAGATACGCAGTATTTT	TRBD2	-	TRBV5-6	TRBJ2-3
CAWTGGTHEQYF	TGTGCCTGGACAGGGGGTACCCACGAGCAGTACTTC	TRBD1	-	TRBV30	TRBJ2-7
CASSRDIPYEQYF	TGTGCCAGCTCCCGGGACATACCCTACGAGCAGTACTTC	-	-	TRBV6-1	TRBJ2-7
CASSDSARGNTIYF	TGTGCCAGCAGTGACTCCGCTCGGGGGAACACCATATATTTT	-	-	TRBV2	TRBJ1-3
CASSLLGQGRETQYF	TGTGCCAGCAGTTTATTGGGACAGGGAAGAGAGACCCAGTACTTC	TRBD1	-	TRBV27	TRBJ2-5
CASSIVGGGLETQYF	TGTGCCAGTAGTATAGTCGGGGGGGGGTTAGAGACCCAGTACTTC	TRBD2	-	TRBV19	TRBJ2-5
CASSATGRRGYTF	TGTGCCAGCAGTGCGACAGGGCGGCGAGGCTACACCTTC	TRBD1	-	TRBV6-5	TRBJ1-2
CASTLSSSTDTQYF	TGCGCCAGCACCCTATCTTCTAGCACAGATACGCAGTATTTT	-	-	TRBV5-1	TRBJ2-3
CASRFGETQYF	TGCGCCAGCAGGTTCGGGGAGACCCAGTACTTC	-	-	TRBV5-1	TRBJ2-5
CASSLALAGGSEQFF	TGTGCCAGCAGCTTAGCCCTAGCGGGAGGGAGTGAGCAGTTCTTC	TRBD2	-	TRBV7-2	TRBJ2-1
CASRSRGGDEQFF	TGTGCCAGCAGGTCGCGGGGGGGGGATGAGCAGTTCTTC	TRBD2	-	TRBV6-5	TRBJ2-1
CSVSAGTVSYEQYF	TGCAGCGTCAGCGCGGGGACAGTCTCCTACGAGCAGTACTTC	-	-	TRBV29-1	TRBJ2-7
CASSFGRGSGNTIYF	TGTGCCAGCAGCTTCGGGCGGGGCTCTGGAAACACCATATATTTT	-	once	TRBV5-6	TRBJ1-3
CASSPLAGEGETQYF	TGTGCCAGCAGCCCCCTAGCGGGAGAGGGGGAGACCCAGTACTTC	TRBD2	-	TRBV7-6	TRBJ2-5
CASSLSANMGGSDNEQFF	TGTGCCAGCAGCTTATCGGCCAATATGGGGGGGTCGGACAATGAGCAGTTCTTC	TRBD2	-	TRBV11-2	TRBJ2-1
CASSAGSSYNEQFF	TGTGCCAGCAGCGCGGGGAGCTCCTACAATGAGCAGTTCTTC	-	-	TRBV9	TRBJ2-1
CASTGLAGTKNIQYF	TGTGCCAGCACGGGACTAGCGGGAACCAAAAACATTCAGTACTTC	-	-	TRBV21-1	TRBJ2-4